This T cell receptor beta chain was captured by sequencing in a study of shared clonotypes between healthy human individuals. Whole-study findings and limits: Naive subsets generally exceeded memory subsets in estimated richness.

A note on this clone: Its target is unknown.

Germline V gene lookup returns CDR1 LNHDA and CDR2 SQIVND (reference sequence). The V gene lost 0 bases and the J gene lost 8 bases, with 16 bases spanning the gap. The CDR3 totals 15 residues. Profiled with immunoSEQ multiplex PCR; TCRdb holds only in-frame clones, not every one. The table shows around 510,000 clones, with roughly 95% occurring only once. The receptor's source is a woman aged 30 to 39 in good health. Source material: naive CD4+ T cells sorted from blood. Subset meaning: CD45RA+ positively selected. The V call is TRBV19, the J call TRBJ1-2; D is unresolved. This CDR3 is CASSIDPYPASGYTF. In DNA, the CDR3 is TGTGCCAGTAGTATAGATCCGTATCCAGCGAGCGGCTACACCTTC.